These 28 T cell receptor beta chains were all obtained from the same sample, sequenced in a study of chemoradiotherapy in HPV16-positive cancers. Sequencing used immunoSEQ multiplex PCR; TCRdb keeps in-frame clones, though not all of them. The sample lists under 7,500 clones, roughly 84% occurring once. The material was tumor tissue, obtained from a patient who underwent chemoradiotherapy. These receptors were taken from a human donor with HPV-associated anogenital cancer.

The V gene is TRBV7-9, the J gene TRBJ2-2; D not resolved. CDR1 is SEHNR, CDR2 FQNEAQ, per germline (reference sequence). Trimming left V 11 bases short and J 6 bases short, with 13 bases between. The CDR3 runs 12 residues. The CDR3 is CAEQPGPGELFF. DNA of the CDR3: TGTGCCGAGCAGCCCGGGCCCGGGGAGCTGTTTTTT. Together with reference TRBV7-9 and TRBJ2-2, the CDR3 gives the full variable domain: DTGVSQNPRHKITKRGQNVTFRCDPISEHNRLYWYRQTLGQGPEFLTYFQNEAQLEKSRLLSDRFSAERPKGSFSTLEIQRTEQGDSAMYLCAEQPGPGELFFGEGSRLTVL.

V gene TRBV7-2 combines with J gene TRBJ1-1, with D possibly being TRBD1 (6 bases). Germline lookup yields CDR1 SGHTA and CDR2 FQGNSA. The CDR3 has 14 residues. Trimming cost V 5 bases and J 4 bases, with 14 bases left between them. DNA for the CDR3: TGTGCCAGCAGCGGGCAGGGGAGAGGCACTGAAGCTTTCTTT. Translated, it gives CASSGQGRGTEAFF.

V gene TRBV6-5 combines with J gene TRBJ1-1; the D is unclear. Germline CDR1 MNHEY, CDR2 SVGAGI. There are 15 residues in the CDR3. Trimming pared 2 bases from V and 1 base from J, leaving 11 bases between. The CDR3 region has the DNA TGTGCCAGCAGTTACCGCCACCACTGGAACACTGAAGCTTTCTTT. This gives the protein CASSYRHHWNTEAFF.

This chain links TRBV27 with TRBJ2-7; D is possibly TRBD1 (6 bases). V lost 6 bases, J lost 3 bases, and 30 bases lay in between. The CDR3 extends over 19 amino acids. CDR1 is MNHEY and CDR2 is SMNVEV in the germline V gene (reference sequence). This CDR3 reads CASSHYPGHPTNNGYEQYF. CDR3 nucleotide sequence: TGTGCCAGCAGCCACTACCCGGGACATCCCACCAACAACGGCTACGAGCAGTACTTC.

This sequence joins TRBV5-5 and TRBJ2-7; perhaps D is TRBD1 or TRBD2 (6 bases each). V was pared by 0 bases and J by 6 bases, with 13 bases between. CDR1 SGHKS and CDR2 YYEKEE come from the germline V gene (reference sequence). There are 14 residues in the CDR3. The CDR3 DNA reads TGTGCCAGCAGCTTGGAGGGGGGCCAGATCGAGCAGTACTTC. It specifies CASSLEGGQIEQYF.

The V call is TRBV5-1, the J call TRBJ2-5; 7 bases match TRBD2. The CDR3 contains 15 residues. V shed 0 bases and J 5 bases; nucleotides not matched to a gene: 7. Germline loops: CDR1 SGHRS, CDR2 YFSETQ. CDR3 DNA: TGCGCCAGCAGCTTGGTGGCCGGGGAGGGGGAGACCCAGTACTTC. Translation gives CASSLVAGEGETQYF.

This clone is classed as large. The sample holds other DNA sequences that translate to the same CDR3. V gene TRBV5-1 combines with J gene TRBJ1-2, with 7 nucleotides matching TRBD1. V was pared by 3 bases and J by 2 bases, with 4 bases of the junction left unmatched. The CDR3 has 14 residues. The germline CDR1 and CDR2 sequences are SGHRS and YFSETQ. CDR3 protein: CASSSKQGNYGYTF. CDR3 sequence (DNA): TGCGCCAGCAGCTCTAAACAGGGGAACTATGGCTACACCTTC.

This clone was found a few times. This sequence joins TRBV10-3 and TRBJ1-2, with D tentatively TRBD1 (6 bases). Germline V lookup: CDR1 ENHRY, CDR2 SYGVKD. CDR3 size: 13 residues. The V end was cut by 3 bases, the J end by 4 bases, with 9 bases between. The CDR3 reads CAISEPDSYGYTF. The CDR3, as DNA: TGTGCCATCAGTGAACCGGACAGCTATGGCTACACCTTC.

The gene calls are TRBV6-5 and TRBJ1-5; perhaps TRBD1 as D (5 bases). V was trimmed by 0 bases and J by 4 bases, leaving 10 bases between them. Germline V gene data show CDR1 as MNHEY and CDR2 as SVGAGI. This CDR3 has 15 amino acids. The CDR3: CASSYSWGRNQPQHF. The CDR3, as DNA: TGTGCCAGCAGTTACTCGTGGGGCCGGAATCAGCCCCAGCATTTT.

The chain combines TRBV9 with TRBJ1-2; 7 nucleotides agree with TRBD1. V gave up 6 bases and J gave up 3 bases; unmatched junction bases: 11. Germline CDR1 SGDLS, CDR2 YYNGEE. This CDR3 spans 15 amino acids. CDR3 residues: CASTLDWDSDYGYTF. As DNA, the CDR3 is TGTGCCAGCACCCTCGATTGGGACAGTGACTATGGCTACACCTTC.

V usage is TRBV19 and J usage is TRBJ1-1; D not certain. With 3 bases removed from V and 5 bases from J, the gap between germline ends came to 13 bases. The CDR3 totals 14 residues. Germline V gene data show CDR1 as LNHDA and CDR2 as SQIVND (reference sequence). This CDR3 reads CASSIVKGGTEAFF. In DNA, the CDR3 is TGTGCCAGTAGTATCGTAAAGGGAGGGACTGAAGCTTTCTTT.

The chain is built from TRBV5-1 and TRBJ2-7; D could derive from TRBD1 or TRBD2 (6 bases each). The CDR3 is made up of 16 amino acids. In germline, CDR1 is SGHRS, CDR2 YFSETQ. V was pared by 0 bases and J by 3 bases, with 16 bases between. The CDR3 DNA is TGCGCCAGCAGCTTGGGAGGAGGTAAGGGGGGCTACGAGCAGTACTTC. Its translation is CASSLGGGKGGYEQYF.

The gene calls are TRBV30 and TRBJ1-2, with D possibly being TRBD1 (6 bases). V lost 0 bases and J lost 3, with 11 bases in between. Germline lookup yields CDR1 GTSNPN and CDR2 SVGIG (reference sequence). The CDR3 consists of 14 residues. CDR3 loop: CAWSVRTDDYGYTF. The CDR3 DNA reads TGTGCCTGGAGTGTAAGGACAGATGACTATGGCTACACCTTC.

This clone was recorded a few times. The chain recombines TRBV27 with TRBJ2-1, with no clear D. Trimming removed 5 bases at V and 9 bases at J, with 14 bases between. Germline CDR1 reads MNHEY; CDR2 reads SMNVEV (reference sequence). The CDR3 contains 13 residues. The CDR3 DNA sequence: TGTGCCAGCAGTCCTCCCGGCCTGGGTGAGCAGTTCTTC. Its protein is CASSPPGLGEQFF.

The chain carries TRBV6-6 and TRBJ1-3, with D possibly matching TRBD1 (5 bases). Germline V lookup: CDR1 MNHNY, CDR2 SVGAGI (reference sequence). The ends were cut back, 4 bases at V and 4 bases at J, with 17 bases in the middle. This CDR3 comprises 16 residues. In DNA form, the CDR3 reads TGTGCCAGCAGTTCCCATGCTGACAGAAAAGGAAACACCATATATTTT. It specifies CASSSHADRKGNTIYF.

The V gene is TRBV5-1, the J gene TRBJ1-2; TRBD1 aligns across 8 bases. The V gene's germline CDR1 is SGHRS and CDR2 YFSETQ. CDR3 length equals 13 residues. Unmatched junction bases numbered 6, after V lost 5 bases and J lost 6 bases. CDR3 sequence (DNA): TGCGCCAGCAGACTCAGGGGGCAAGATGGCTACACCTTC. Amino acids: CASRLRGQDGYTF. Full variable domain (remainder filled in from reference TRBV5-1 and TRBJ1-2): KAGVTQTPRYLIKTRGQQVTLSCSPISGHRSVSWYQQTPGQGLQFLFEYFSETQRNKGNFPGRFSGRQFSNSRSEMNVSTLELGDSALYLCASRLRGQDGYTFGSGTRLTVV.

As to this clone: The same CDR3 is also encoded by other DNA sequences in this sample. V usage is TRBV23-1 and J usage is TRBJ1-1; D is unresolved. TRBV23-1 qualifies as an ORF whose function is uncertain. The germline V and J ends were trimmed by 2 bases and 5 bases, with 21 bases remaining between them. This CDR3 is 17 amino acids long. The CDR3 bases are TGCGCCAGCAGTCAAAGGAGAGGTTGGGCTTTGGGAACTGAAGCTTTCTTT. It codes for CASSQRRGWALGTEAFF.

This clone was found a few times. Here the CDR3 reads CASSPGSDRAGNTIYF. The CDR3 bases are TGTGCCAGCAGCCCCGGCTCGGACAGGGCTGGAAACACCATATATTTT. The chain joins TRBV7-9 to TRBJ1-3, with 8 bases identical to TRBD1. The trim removed 5 bases at V and 2 bases at J, leaving 8 bases unmatched. The CDR3 consists of 16 residues. Germline loops: CDR1 SEHNR, CDR2 FQNEAQ (reference sequence).

This chain uses TRBV7-9 with TRBJ1-4; D gene ambiguous. There are 16 residues in the CDR3. CDR1 and CDR2 from the germline V gene are SEHNR and FQNEAQ (reference sequence). V lost 1 base and J lost 4, with 13 bases in between. In DNA form, the CDR3 reads TGTGCCAGCAGCTTAGGAGCTGGGATCGGTAATGAAAAACTGTTTTTT. Protein: CASSLGAGIGNEKLFF. Variable domain in full (rest from reference TRBV7-9 and TRBJ1-4): DTGVSQNPRHKITKRGQNVTFRCDPISEHNRLYWYRQTLGQGPEFLTYFQNEAQLEKSRLLSDRFSAERPKGSFSTLEIQRTEQGDSAMYLCASSLGAGIGNEKLFFGSGTQLSVL.

Only a few counts were recorded for this clone. The chain uses TRBV6-4 and TRBJ1-3; TRBD1 aligns across 7 bases. V lost 0 bases and J lost 0; bases outside the gene matches: 8. The CDR3 covers 18 residues. The V gene's germline CDR1 is MRHNA and CDR2 SNTAGT. For the CDR3, the DNA is TGTGCCAGCAGTGACTCCAAGACAGGGCTTAGCTCTGGAAACACCATATATTTT. It translates to CASSDSKTGLSSGNTIYF.

This clone was seen only a few times. The CDR3 sequence is CASSYRAGPNEQFF. DNA of the CDR3: TGTGCCAGCAGCTATAGAGCTGGCCCCAATGAGCAGTTCTTC. This rearrangement joins TRBV11-3 to TRBJ2-1; D remains unclear. CDR3 length: 14 amino acids. Per the germline V gene, CDR1 is SGHNT and CDR2 is YENEEA. Trimming removed 4 bases at V and 6 bases at J, with 13 bases between.

On this clone itself: The junction does not match germline at one end; this may be a read error. The J gene is TRBJ2-3, the V gene TRBV7-7, with TRBD1 as a possible D gene (6 bases). The CDR3 contains 14 residues. Germline-derived CDR1 and CDR2 are SSHAT and FNYEAQ (reference sequence). The CDR3 spells CASSSQGLEDTQYF. The CDR3 DNA reads as TGTGCTAGCAGCTCGCAGGGGCTGGAAGATACGCAGTATTTT.

V usage is TRBV10-3 and J usage is TRBJ1-3; possible D gene TRBD1, 5 bases. Germline V gene sequence: CDR1 ENHRY, CDR2 SYGVKD. This CDR3 comprises 16 residues. V dropped 0 bases and J dropped 4 bases, with 13 bases sitting between them. CDR3 loop: CAISESIGDEGNTIYF. The DNA for the CDR3 is TGTGCCATCAGTGAGTCGATCGGGGACGAAGGAAACACCATATATTTT.

The chain uses TRBV5-1 and TRBJ1-2; D ambiguous. Trimming stripped 2 bases from V and 2 bases from J, with 7 bases between. This CDR3 has 13 residues. The germline V gene encodes CDR1 SGHRS and CDR2 YFSETQ. The CDR3 nucleotides are TGCGCCAGCAGCTTCGACATAAACTATGGCTACACCTTC. Its translation is CASSFDINYGYTF.

V is TRBV30 and J is TRBJ1-3; D is unclear. Germline V lookup: CDR1 GTSNPN, CDR2 SVGIG (reference sequence). This CDR3 spans 16 amino acids. V shed 0 bases and J shed 0 bases, with 12 bases lying between them. The chain's CDR3 is CAWSVSEGRSGNTIYF. In DNA, the CDR3 is TGTGCCTGGAGTGTGTCCGAAGGGCGCTCTGGAAACACCATATATTTT. The complete variable domain, with remaining parts taken from reference TRBV30 and TRBJ1-3, reads SQTIHQWPATLVQPVGSPLSLECTVEGTSNPNLYWYRQAAGRGLQLLFYSVGIGQISSEVPQNLSASRPQDRQFILSSKKLLLSDSGFYLCAWSVSEGRSGNTIYFGEGSWLTVV.

The chain recombines TRBV2 with TRBJ2-1, with D tentatively TRBD1 or TRBD2 (5 bases each). Looked up from germline, CDR1 is SNHLY and CDR2 is FYNNEI. CDR3 length: 14 residues. Between the trimmed V and J ends, which lost 4 bases and 2 bases, there was a span of 9 bases. Here the CDR3 reads CASSVGRTYNEQFF. The CDR3 nucleotides read TGTGCCAGCAGTGTGGGACGGACCTACAATGAGCAGTTCTTC.

This chain links TRBV7-2 with TRBJ1-2, with TRBD1 as a possible D gene (5 bases). Trimming shortened V by 1 base and J by 0 bases, and 15 bases separated the two germline ends. The CDR3 length is 17 residues. CDR1 is SGHTA, CDR2 FQGNSA, per germline. CDR3 protein: CASSLEADRRPNYGYTF. Written as DNA, the CDR3 is TGTGCCAGCAGCTTAGAAGCAGACAGACGCCCTAACTATGGCTACACCTTC.

As regards this clone: The junction and the germline gene differ at one end; a read error may be behind it. The chain uses TRBV25-1 and TRBJ1-4; D not resolved. From germline, CDR1 is MGHDK and CDR2 SYGVNS. This CDR3 is 16 amino acids long. For the CDR3, the DNA is TGTGCCAGCAGTGAATTTGGACGTCTATTAGTTCGAAAAACTGTTTTT. Its translation: CASSEFGRLLVRKTVF.